The clone carrying this T cell receptor beta chain was detected only once. Its antigen is undetermined. Germline CDR1 is SGDLS and CDR2 is YYNGEE. The ends were cut back, 0 bases at V and 1 base at J, with 9 bases in the middle. This CDR3 is built from 15 residues. The data derive from a study of T cell responses to AZD1222 COVID-19 vaccine. Sequencing was performed with immunoSEQ multiplex PCR; in TCRdb, only in-frame clones are kept and a portion is missing. In the table there are approximately 210,000 clones, less than 95% of which are singletons. The study, taken as a whole, reports: Donors were chiefly white British, with a greater number of females, and clonal diversity was perhaps underestimated. Reportedly, nearly half of unique spike TCRs recognized epitopes outside B.1.351/B.1.1.7 mutations. Spike-specific TCR breadth and depth rose after two AZD1222 doses.

The source of this sequence is an adult who received the MenACWY meningococcal vaccine as a control. The specimen was peripheral blood, collected 28 days after the second dose of the MenACWY control vaccine. This chain uses TRBV9 with TRBJ2-3; D not certain. Here the CDR3 reads CASSVEVIRTDTQYF. In nucleotides, the CDR3 is TGTGCCAGCAGCGTAGAGGTGATTCGCACAGATACGCAGTATTTT. Looking up the rest from reference TRBV9 and TRBJ2-3 gives the full variable domain: DSGVTQTPKHLITATGQRVTLRCSPRSGDLSVYWYQQSLDQGLQFLIQYYNGEERAKGNILERFSAQQFPDLHSELNLSSLELGDSALYFCASSVEVIRTDTQYFGPGTRLTVL.